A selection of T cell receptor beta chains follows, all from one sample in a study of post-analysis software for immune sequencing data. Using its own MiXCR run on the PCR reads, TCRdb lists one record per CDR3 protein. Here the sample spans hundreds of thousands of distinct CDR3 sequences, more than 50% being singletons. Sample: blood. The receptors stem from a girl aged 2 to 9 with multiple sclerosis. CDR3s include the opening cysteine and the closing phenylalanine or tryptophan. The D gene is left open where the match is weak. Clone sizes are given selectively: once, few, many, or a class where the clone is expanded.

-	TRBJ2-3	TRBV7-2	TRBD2	CASSLGSLAGAVDTQYF	TGTGCCAGCAGTCTAGGGTCGCTAGCGGGAGCAGTAGATACGCAGTATTTT
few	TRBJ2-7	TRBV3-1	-	CASSQEGAFGDHEQYF	TGTGCCAGCAGCCAAGAAGGAGCCTTTGGGGACCACGAGCAGTACTTC
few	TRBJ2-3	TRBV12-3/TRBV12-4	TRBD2	CASRPTSGGLVSQYF	TGTGCCAGCAGACCCACTAGCGGGGGGCTGGTTTCCCAGTATTTT
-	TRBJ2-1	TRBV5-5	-	CASSLALDEQFF	TGTGCCAGCAGCTTAGCGCTCGATGAGCAGTTCTTC
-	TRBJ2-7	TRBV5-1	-	CASSLVQGTDEQYF	TGCGCCAGCAGCTTGGTTCAGGGCACCGACGAGCAGTACTTC
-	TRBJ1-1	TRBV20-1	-	CSAQIGPGNTEAFF	TGCAGTGCCCAAATCGGGCCAGGGAACACTGAAGCTTTCTTT
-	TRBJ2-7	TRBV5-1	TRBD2	CASRRRGVLEQYF	TGCGCCAGCAGGCGACGGGGGGTTCTCGAGCAGTACTTC
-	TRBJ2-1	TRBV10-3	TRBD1	CAIRGGQVDNEQFF	TGTGCCATCAGAGGGGGACAGGTGGACAATGAGCAGTTCTTC
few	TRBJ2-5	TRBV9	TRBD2	CASSGGLAEETQYF	TGTGCCAGCAGCGGGGGACTAGCGGAGGAGACCCAGTACTTC
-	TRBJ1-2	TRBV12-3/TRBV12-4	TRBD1	CASSPGTVLLSTF	TGTGCCAGCAGCCCCGGGACAGTCCTCTTATCCACCTTC
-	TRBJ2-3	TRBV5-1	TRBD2	CASSPPGRAGTDTQYF	TGCGCCAGCAGCCCACCGGGGAGGGCCGGGACAGATACGCAGTATTTT
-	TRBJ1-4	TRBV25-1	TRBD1	CASSEFTGGAVNEKLFF	TGTGCCAGCAGTGAATTCACAGGGGGCGCGGTTAATGAAAAACTGTTTTTT
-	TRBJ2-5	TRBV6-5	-	CASSRPGDVGETQYF	TGTGCCAGCAGTCGTCCAGGGGATGTCGGGGAGACCCAGTACTTC
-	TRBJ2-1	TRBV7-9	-	CASSLGARRVQFF	TGTGCCAGCAGCTTAGGGGCGAGGAGGGTGCAGTTCTTC
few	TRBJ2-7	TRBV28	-	CASTPWGTSYEQYF	TGTGCCAGCACCCCCTGGGGGACCTCCTACGAGCAGTACTTC
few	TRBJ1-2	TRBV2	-	CASSRDTSNYGYTF	TGTGCCAGCAGTCGGGACACCTCTAACTATGGCTACACCTTC
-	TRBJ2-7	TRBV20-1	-	CSAQLGSSYEQYF	TGCAGTGCCCAACTAGGTAGCTCCTACGAGCAGTACTTC
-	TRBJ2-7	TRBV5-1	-	CASSLGLQMYEQYF	TGCGCCAGCAGCTTGGGACTCCAAATGTACGAGCAGTACTTC
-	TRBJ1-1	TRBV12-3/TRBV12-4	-	CASSFGLEAFF	TGTGCCAGCAGTTTTGGGCTTGAAGCTTTCTTT
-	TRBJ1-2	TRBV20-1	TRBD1	CSAETGQGIGYTF	TGCAGTGCCGAGACGGGACAGGGGATCGGCTACACCTTC
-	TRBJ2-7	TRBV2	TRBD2	CATRAGGEYEQYF	TGTGCCACGAGAGCGGGAGGAGAGTACGAGCAGTACTTC
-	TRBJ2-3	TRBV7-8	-	CASSFEVTSTDTQYF	TGTGCCAGCAGCTTTGAGGTGACTAGCACAGATACGCAGTATTTT
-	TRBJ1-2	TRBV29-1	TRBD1	CSVPGTGGYGYTF	TGCAGCGTCCCCGGGACAGGGGGCTATGGCTACACCTTC
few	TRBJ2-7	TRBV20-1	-	CSARVTVPGAYEQYF	TGCAGTGCTAGAGTAACGGTGCCGGGAGCCTACGAGCAGTACTTC
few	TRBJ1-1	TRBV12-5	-	CASGLVGEAFF	TGTGCTAGTGGTTTGGTAGGGGAAGCTTTCTTT
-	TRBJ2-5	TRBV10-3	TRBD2	CAISPSGLVSETQYF	TGTGCCATCAGTCCCTCAGGACTAGTTTCCGAGACCCAGTACTTC
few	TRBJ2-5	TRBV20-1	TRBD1	CSARRRGQRETQYF	TGCAGTGCTAGACGCAGGGGGCAGCGGGAGACCCAGTACTTC
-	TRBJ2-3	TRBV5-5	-	CASRTGSVDTQYF	TGTGCCAGCAGAACAGGGAGTGTAGATACGCAGTATTTT
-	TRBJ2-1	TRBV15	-	CATSRDPVAARVQYNEQFF	TGTGCCACCAGCAGAGATCCAGTGGCGGCGAGGGTCCAATACAATGAGCAGTTCTTC
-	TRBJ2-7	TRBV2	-	CASRYPGNYEQYF	TGTGCCAGCAGATATCCAGGGAACTACGAGCAGTACTTC
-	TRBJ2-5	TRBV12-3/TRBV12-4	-	CASSFRLDQETQYF	TGTGCCAGCAGTTTTCGACTGGATCAAGAGACCCAGTACTTC
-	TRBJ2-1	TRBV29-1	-	CSVEEGGGPGGLHYNEQFF	TGCAGCGTTGAAGAAGGTGGTGGGCCGGGGGGCCTCCACTACAATGAGCAGTTCTTC
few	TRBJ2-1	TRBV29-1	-	CSVDLTGDEQFF	TGCAGCGTTGATCTTACGGGGGATGAGCAGTTCTTC
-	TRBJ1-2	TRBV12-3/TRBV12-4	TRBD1	CASRKTGGDYGYTF	TGTGCCAGCAGAAAGACAGGGGGCGACTATGGCTACACCTTC
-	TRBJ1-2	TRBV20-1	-	CSAIDQTRGYTF	TGCAGTGCCATAGACCAAACCCGAGGCTACACCTTC
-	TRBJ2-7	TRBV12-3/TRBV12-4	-	CASSQNRYEQYF	TGTGCCAGCAGTCAGAACAGGTACGAGCAGTACTTC
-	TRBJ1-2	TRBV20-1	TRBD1	CSARGGTVYGYTF	TGCAGTGCTAGGGGGGGGACAGTCTATGGCTACACCTTC
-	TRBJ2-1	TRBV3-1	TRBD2	CASSQPLAPSGYYNEQFF	TGTGCCAGCAGCCAACCCTTGGCCCCTAGCGGATACTACAATGAGCAGTTCTTC
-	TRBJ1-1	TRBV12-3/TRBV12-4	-	CASSLRNRRGTEAFF	TGTGCCAGCAGTTTGAGAAACCGGCGGGGCACTGAAGCTTTCTTT
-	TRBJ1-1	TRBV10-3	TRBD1	CAISEPTATGGRNTEAFF	TGTGCCATCAGTGAGCCCACAGCGACAGGGGGTCGGAACACTGAAGCTTTCTTT
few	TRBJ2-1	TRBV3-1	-	CASSQEILATDNEQFF	TGTGCCAGCAGCCAAGAGATCCTAGCGACCGACAATGAGCAGTTCTTC
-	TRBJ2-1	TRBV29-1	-	CSVGRPANYNEQFF	TGCAGCGTTGGCCGTCCTGCAAACTACAATGAGCAGTTCTTC
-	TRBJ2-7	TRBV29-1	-	CSGGGGISEQCF	TGCAGCGGCGGTGGGGGAATTAGCGAGCAGTGCTTC
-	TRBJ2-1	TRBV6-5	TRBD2	CASNNPGGPVDEQFF	TGTGCCAGCAACAACCCGGGGGGGCCTGTAGATGAGCAGTTCTTC
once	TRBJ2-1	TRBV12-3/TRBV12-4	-	CASSPGGLSYNERFF	TGTGCCAGCAGTCCAGGGGGGCTCTCCTACAATGAGCGGTTCTTC
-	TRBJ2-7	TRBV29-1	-	CSVGELPSEQYF	TGCAGCGTGGGAGAGCTCCCTTCGGAGCAGTACTTC